This T cell receptor (beta chain) derives from a study of tumor-infiltrating lymphocytes in oesophageal squamous cell carcinoma. CDR3 length: 13 amino acids. Per germline, CDR1 SGHNT and CDR2 YENEEA. Trimming removed 2 bases from V and 8 bases from J, with 11 bases in between. TCRdb re-called the PCR reads through MiXCR, storing one row per CDR3 protein. Among about 13,000 distinct CDR3 sequences, around 56% were seen once, and the ten largest hold about 12%. This sequence joins TRBV11-3 and TRBJ2-3, with unresolved D. Material: blood. The source of this sequence is a female donor with esophageal squamous cell carcinoma. CDR3 region: CASSLNKAGTQYF. The CDR3 DNA follows: TGTGCCAGCAGCTTAAACAAGGCCGGTACGCAGTATTTT. The variable domain in full, with the rest retrieved from reference TRBV11-3 and TRBJ2-3, is EAGVVQSPRYKIIEKKQPVAFWCNPISGHNTLYWYLQNLGQGPELLIRYENEEAVDDSQLPKDRFSAERLKGVDSTLKIQPAELGDSAVYLCASSLNKAGTQYFGPGTRLTVL.